Listed below are T cell receptor beta chains from one sample, sequenced in a study of blood T cell repertoires in COVID-19. Only in-frame clones appear in the TCRdb table, and some are missing; sequencing was by immunoSEQ multiplex PCR. The table lists about 210,000 clones, 65% to 85% of them singletons. Sequencing used peripheral blood. The receptors derive from a man aged 50 to 60 with active or convalescent COVID-19. Each CDR3 is given with its conserved first and last residue. The order of the fields is CDR3 length, D gene, V gene, clone size, J gene, CDR3 DNA, CDR3 protein. A D gene is named only where the DNA matches it firmly. Part of the rows lack a size; the others show once, few, many or a class for expanded clones.

cdr3_length: 14
d_call: TRBD2
v_call: TRBV20-1
clone_size: once
j_call: TRBJ2-1
cdr3_nt: TGCAGTGCTAGTAGGACTAGCGGGTCTAATGAGCAGTTCTTC
cdr3_aa: CSASRTSGSNEQFF

cdr3_length: 15
d_call: TRBD1
v_call: TRBV30
clone_size: -
j_call: TRBJ1-6
cdr3_nt: TGTGCCCTGGGACAGGGGGTTCCGGACAATTCACCCCTCCACTTT
cdr3_aa: CALGQGVPDNSPLHF

cdr3_length: 12
d_call: -
v_call: TRBV5-5
clone_size: -
j_call: TRBJ1-3
cdr3_nt: TGTGCCAGCAGCTTATCGGGGGACACCATATATTTT
cdr3_aa: CASSLSGDTIYF

cdr3_length: 12
d_call: -
v_call: TRBV6-2/TRBV6-3
clone_size: -
j_call: TRBJ2-7
cdr3_nt: TGTGCCAGCGGCCCCAGCTCCTACGAGCAGTACTTC
cdr3_aa: CASGPSSYEQYF

cdr3_length: 16
d_call: TRBD1
v_call: TRBV5-5
clone_size: -
j_call: TRBJ1-1
cdr3_nt: TGTGCCAGCAGCTTCGGGACAGGTTTACTGAACACTGAAGCTTTCTTT
cdr3_aa: CASSFGTGLLNTEAFF

cdr3_length: 15
d_call: -
v_call: TRBV5-1
clone_size: -
j_call: TRBJ1-2
cdr3_nt: TGCGCCAGCAGCTTGTTCACCTCGGGGGGTAATGGCTACACCTTC
cdr3_aa: CASSLFTSGGNGYTF

cdr3_length: 15
d_call: TRBD2
v_call: TRBV5-1
clone_size: -
j_call: TRBJ2-1
cdr3_nt: TGCGCCAGCAGCCAACTAGCGGGGAAGTACAATGAGCAGTTCTTC
cdr3_aa: CASSQLAGKYNEQFF

cdr3_length: 14
d_call: -
v_call: TRBV18
clone_size: few
j_call: TRBJ1-1
cdr3_nt: TGTGCCAGCTCACAACCTCAGCGGGGCGGGGAAGCTTTCTTT
cdr3_aa: CASSQPQRGGEAFF

cdr3_length: 16
d_call: TRBD1
v_call: TRBV30
clone_size: -
j_call: TRBJ1-5
cdr3_nt: TGTGCCTGGAGTTCGTTTCGACAGGGTGCAAATCAGCCCCAGCATTTT
cdr3_aa: CAWSSFRQGANQPQHF

cdr3_length: 15
d_call: -
v_call: TRBV11-2
clone_size: -
j_call: TRBJ2-5
cdr3_nt: TGTGCCAGCAGCCCCATGGGGGGTGGGCAAGAGACCCAGTACTTC
cdr3_aa: CASSPMGGGQETQYF

cdr3_length: 14
d_call: TRBD1
v_call: TRBV2
clone_size: -
j_call: TRBJ2-3
cdr3_nt: TGTGCCAGCAGAGGAAAGGGGGCTTGGGATACGCAGTATTTT
cdr3_aa: CASRGKGAWDTQYF

cdr3_length: 16
d_call: -
v_call: TRBV4-2
clone_size: -
j_call: TRBJ2-5
cdr3_nt: TGTGCCAGCAGCCAAGAAGGGGGGGCCGCGCAAGAGACCCAGTACTTC
cdr3_aa: CASSQEGGAAQETQYF

cdr3_length: 15
d_call: -
v_call: TRBV30
clone_size: -
j_call: TRBJ1-1
cdr3_nt: TGTGCCTGGAGTGTAATGGCCAGGATGAACACTGAAGCTTTCTTT
cdr3_aa: CAWSVMARMNTEAFF

cdr3_length: 17
d_call: TRBD2
v_call: TRBV5-1
clone_size: -
j_call: TRBJ2-7
cdr3_nt: TGCGCCAGCAGCCTTTCCAATGGTAGCGGGAGTAGGTACGAGCAGTACTTC
cdr3_aa: CASSLSNGSGSRYEQYF